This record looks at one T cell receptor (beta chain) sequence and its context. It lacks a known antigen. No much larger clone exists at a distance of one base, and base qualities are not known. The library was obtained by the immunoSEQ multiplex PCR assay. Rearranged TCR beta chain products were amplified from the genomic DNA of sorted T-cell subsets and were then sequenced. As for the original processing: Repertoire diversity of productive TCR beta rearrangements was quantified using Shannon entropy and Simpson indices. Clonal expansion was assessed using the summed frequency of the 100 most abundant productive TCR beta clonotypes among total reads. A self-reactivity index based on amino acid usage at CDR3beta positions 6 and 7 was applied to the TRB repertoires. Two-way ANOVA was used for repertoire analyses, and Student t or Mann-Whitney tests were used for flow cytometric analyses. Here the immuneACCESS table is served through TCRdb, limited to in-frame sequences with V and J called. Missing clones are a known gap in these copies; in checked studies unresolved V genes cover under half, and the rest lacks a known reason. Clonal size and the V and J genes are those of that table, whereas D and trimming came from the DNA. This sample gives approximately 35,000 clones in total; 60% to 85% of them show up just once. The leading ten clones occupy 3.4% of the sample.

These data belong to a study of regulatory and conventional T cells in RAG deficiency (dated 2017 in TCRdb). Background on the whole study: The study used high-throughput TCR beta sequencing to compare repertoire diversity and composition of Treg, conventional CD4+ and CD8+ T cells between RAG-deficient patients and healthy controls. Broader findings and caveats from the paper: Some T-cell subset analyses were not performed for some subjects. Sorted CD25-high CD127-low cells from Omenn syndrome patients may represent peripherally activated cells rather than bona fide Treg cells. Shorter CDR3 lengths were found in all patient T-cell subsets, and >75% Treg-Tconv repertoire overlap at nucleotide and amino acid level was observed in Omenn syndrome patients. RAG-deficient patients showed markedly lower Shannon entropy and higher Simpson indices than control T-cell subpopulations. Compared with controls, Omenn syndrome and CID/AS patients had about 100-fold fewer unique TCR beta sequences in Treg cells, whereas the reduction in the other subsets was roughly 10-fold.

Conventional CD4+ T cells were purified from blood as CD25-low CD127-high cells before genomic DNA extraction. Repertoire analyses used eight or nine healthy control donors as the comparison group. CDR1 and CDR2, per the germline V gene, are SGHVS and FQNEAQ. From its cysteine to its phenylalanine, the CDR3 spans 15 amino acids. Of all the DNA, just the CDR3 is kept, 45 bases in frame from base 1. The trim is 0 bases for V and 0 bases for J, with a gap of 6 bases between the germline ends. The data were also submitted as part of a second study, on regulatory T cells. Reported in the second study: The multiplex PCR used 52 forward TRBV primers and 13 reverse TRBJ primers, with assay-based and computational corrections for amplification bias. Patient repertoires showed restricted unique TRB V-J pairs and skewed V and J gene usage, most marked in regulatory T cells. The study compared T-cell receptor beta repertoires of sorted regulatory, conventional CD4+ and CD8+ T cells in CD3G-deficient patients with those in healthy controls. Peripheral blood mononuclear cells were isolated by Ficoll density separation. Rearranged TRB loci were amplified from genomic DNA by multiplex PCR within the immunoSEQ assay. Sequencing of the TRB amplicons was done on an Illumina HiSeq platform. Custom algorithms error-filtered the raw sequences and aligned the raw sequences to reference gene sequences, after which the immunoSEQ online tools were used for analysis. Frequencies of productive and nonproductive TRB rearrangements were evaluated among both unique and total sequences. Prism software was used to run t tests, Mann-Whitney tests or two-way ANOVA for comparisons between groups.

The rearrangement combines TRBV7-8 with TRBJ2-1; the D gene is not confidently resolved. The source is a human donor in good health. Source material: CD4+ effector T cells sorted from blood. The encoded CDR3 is CASSLAPGSYNEQFF. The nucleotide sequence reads TGTGCCAGCAGCTTAGCGCCCGGCTCCTACAATGAGCAGTTCTTC.